Presented here are 27 T cell receptor beta chains from one specimen sequenced in a study of blood T cell repertoires in COVID-19. Assay used: immunoSEQ multiplex PCR; TCRdb lists only in-frame clones, some missing. This table holds approximately 100,000 clones, 65% to 90% found once. The sample consisted of peripheral blood. The receptors were sampled from an elderly woman with active or convalescent COVID-19.

A few counts support this clone. CDR3 bases: TGTGCCAGTAGCACCGGGACAGTGCGCTCACCCCTCCACTTT. Its protein is CASSTGTVRSPLHF. The chain has TRBV19 and TRBJ1-6, with 7 bases lining up with TRBD1. Germline V gene sequence: CDR1 LNHDA, CDR2 SQIVND (reference sequence). V lost 6 bases to trimming and J lost 10 bases; unmatched junction nucleotides: 9. The CDR3 contains 14 residues.

The chain links TRBV6-2 or TRBV6-3 to TRBJ2-5; tentative D call: TRBD1 (5 bases). The V and J ends lost 6 bases and 4 bases respectively, with 18 bases between them. Per germline, CDR1 MNHEY and CDR2 SVGEGT. This CDR3 is 15 amino acids long. The CDR3 sequence is CASSRLAGPGETQYF. In nucleotides, the CDR3 is TGTGCCAGCAGCCGCCTGGCAGGGCCGGGAGAGACCCAGTACTTC.

Notes on this clone: At one of its ends the junction is not consistent with the germline gene, which may arise from a read error. This sequence joins TRBV6-4 and TRBJ1-1; D unresolved. Germline V gives CDR1 MRHNA, CDR2 SNTAGT. This CDR3 has 16 amino acids. In DNA form, the CDR3 reads TGTGCCGGCAGTGCCCTGGGCCCACCATCGGACACTGAAGCTTTCTTT. This encodes CAGSALGPPSDTEAFF.

This clone was counted once. The rearrangement joins TRBV29-1 to TRBJ2-5, with TRBD1 as a possible D gene (5 bases). The CDR3 runs to 14 residues. The V gene's germline CDR1 is SQVTM and CDR2 ANQGSEA. V was shortened by 3 bases and J by 4 bases, with 15 bases between the two germline ends. CDR3 sequence: CSVDGGASGETQYF. CDR3 in DNA: TGCAGCGTTGATGGTGGGGCCTCGGGAGAGACCCAGTACTTC.

V usage is TRBV5-1 and J usage is TRBJ1-1; tentatively, D is TRBD1 (6 bases). Looked up from germline, CDR1 is SGHRS and CDR2 is YFSETQ. The germline V and J ends were trimmed by 4 bases and 6 bases, with 16 bases remaining between them. The CDR3 totals 14 residues. DNA for the CDR3: TGCGCCAGCAGCATCAACAGGGTTGTCTCTGAAGCTTTCTTT. Translation gives CASSINRVVSEAFF.

The chain combines TRBV3-1 (or the pseudogene TRBV3-2) with TRBJ2-7; TRBD2 matches at 10 bases. CDR1 and CDR2 from the germline V gene are LGHDT and YNNKEL (reference sequence). The CDR3 is 14 residues long. V dropped 1 base and J dropped 6; count of bases not matched to a gene: 3. CDR3 region: CASSQGTSGGEQYF. Written as DNA, the CDR3 is TGTGCCAGCAGCCAAGGGACTAGCGGCGGCGAGCAGTACTTC.

This clone was found a few times. The chain couples TRBV3-1 (or the pseudogene TRBV3-2) to TRBJ1-3; 7 bases align to TRBD1. Germline CDR1 LGHDT, CDR2 YNNKEL (reference sequence). This CDR3 contains 18 residues. J was trimmed by 4 bases and V by 3 bases; bases with no gene match: 15. The CDR3 is CASSHRQGRIVRGNTIYF. As DNA, the CDR3 is TGTGCCAGCAGCCACCGACAGGGAAGGATAGTAAGGGGAAACACCATATATTTT.

The V call is TRBV19, the J call TRBJ2-6, with TRBD2 matching 10 bases. Germline-derived CDR1 and CDR2 are LNHDA and SQIVND (reference sequence). The CDR3 runs to 18 residues. The V and J ends lost 2 bases and 0 bases, in that order; junction bases with no gene match: 4. Written as DNA, the CDR3 is TGTGCCAGTAGTATAACACTAGCGGGGTCCTCTGGGGCCAACGTCCTGACTTTC. Translating gives CASSITLAGSSGANVLTF.

This sequence joins TRBV7-2 and TRBJ2-3, with 9 bases that match TRBD2. This CDR3 comprises 15 residues. Germline V gives CDR1 SGHTA, CDR2 FQGNSA. V gave up 4 bases and J gave up 3 bases; unmatched junction bases: 5. The CDR3 DNA reads as TGTGCCAGCAGCTCTAGCGGGGCCGGGACAGATACGCAGTATTTT. It is translated as CASSSSGAGTDTQYF. Using reference TRBV7-2 and TRBJ2-3 for the parts outside the CDR3, the full variable domain is GAGVSQSPSNKVTEKGKDVELRCDPISGHTALYWYRQSLGQGLEFLIYFQGNSAPDKSGLPSDRFSAERTGGSVSTLTIQRTQQEDSAVYLCASSSSGAGTDTQYFGPGTRLTVL.

The J gene is TRBJ2-3, the V gene TRBV7-2; D not certain. The CDR3 spans 13 residues. Trimming removed 7 bases from V and 4 bases from J, with 12 bases in between. Germline-derived CDR1 and CDR2 are SGHTA and FQGNSA. Written as DNA, the CDR3 is TGTGCCAGCACCTCCTCGGGTGCAGATACGCAGTATTTT. Translated: CASTSSGADTQYF.

As DNA, the CDR3 is TGTGCCAGCAGGGGGGACACCTCCTACGAGCAGTACTTC. This translates into CASRGDTSYEQYF. The rearrangement uses TRBV27 and TRBJ2-7; D perhaps matches TRBD1 (6 bases). Germline V gives CDR1 MNHEY, CDR2 SMNVEV (reference sequence). The CDR3 totals 13 residues. Deletions cut 6 bases from V and 0 bases from J, with 9 bases between.

The chain combines TRBV7-6 with TRBJ1-1, with no clear D. The V end was cut by 1 base, the J end by 1 base, with 7 bases between. Germline V lookup: CDR1 SGHVS, CDR2 FNYEAQ. The CDR3 runs 14 residues. CDR3 nucleotide sequence: TGTGCCAGCAGCTTAGGTATAGAGAACACTGAAGCTTTCTTT. Translation: CASSLGIENTEAFF.

This chain uses TRBV6-2 or TRBV6-3 with TRBJ2-3; TRBD2 matches 8 bases. V dropped 2 bases and J dropped 1; count of bases not matched to a gene: 5. The length of the CDR3 is 16 residues. Germline V gene data show CDR1 as MNHEY and CDR2 as SVGEGT. As DNA, the CDR3 is TGTGCCAGCAGTTACCCTCTGACTAGCGGCACAGATACGCAGTATTTT. It specifies CASSYPLTSGTDTQYF.

V is TRBV5-6 and J is TRBJ2-3; 8 bases are a match to TRBD2. The CDR3 spans 15 residues. With 0 bases clipped from V and 5 bases from J, the junction kept 5 bases outside the gene matches. Germline CDR1 SGHDT, CDR2 YYEEEE. The CDR3 bases are TGTGCCAGCAGCTTGGCGGGGGGGCAGGGAGATACGCAGTATTTT. Amino acids: CASSLAGGQGDTQYF. The variable domain in full, with the rest retrieved from reference TRBV5-6 and TRBJ2-3, is DAGVTQSPTHLIKTRGQQVTLRCSPKSGHDTVSWYQQALGQGPQFIFQYYEEEERQRGNFPDRFSGHQFPNYSSELNVNALLLGDSALYLCASSLAGGQGDTQYFGPGTRLTVL.

The chain uses TRBV7-2 and TRBJ2-1; 9 nucleotides align to TRBD2. Germline CDR1 SGHTA, CDR2 FQGNSA. V trimming: 2 bases; J trimming: 9 bases; junction bases outside the gene matches: 8. CDR3 size: 15 residues. The CDR3 DNA reads TGTGCCAGCAGCTTATGGGCTAGCGGGAATCGTGAGCAGTTCTTC. This encodes CASSLWASGNREQFF.

This clone appeared once. J is TRBJ1-1 and V is TRBV6-6; D call uncertain. CDR1 is MNHNY, CDR2 SVGAGI, per germline (reference sequence). V lost 6 bases and J lost 7, with 12 bases in between. The CDR3 is made up of 12 amino acids. The CDR3 DNA sequence: TGTGCCAGCAGCTATCTGCGAGATGAAGCTTTCTTT. This codes for CASSYLRDEAFF.

V usage is TRBV19 and J usage is TRBJ2-3, with 7 bases matching TRBD2. The V gene end was trimmed by 6 bases and the J gene end by 3 bases; junction bases not matched to a gene: 12. Germline loops: CDR1 LNHDA, CDR2 SQIVND (reference sequence). The CDR3 has 16 amino acids. The CDR3 DNA sequence: TGTGCCAGTAGCTCGTCCGGGACTACTTATACAGATACGCAGTATTTT. This gives the protein CASSSSGTTYTDTQYF.

The chain is built from TRBV6-5 and TRBJ1-1; TRBD1 is a possible D gene (5 bases). Trimming took off 7 bases at V and 0 bases at J, with 12 bases between the two ends. CDR3 length: 14 residues. Germline assignment: CDR1 MNHEY and CDR2 SVGAGI. The CDR3 region has the DNA TGTGCCAGCACGGCGGGGACGATGAACACTGAAGCTTTCTTT. Amino acids: CASTAGTMNTEAFF.

J is TRBJ2-1 and V is TRBV11-2; D remains unclear. Trimming removed 5 bases from V and 0 bases from J, with 20 bases in between. This CDR3 comprises 18 residues. Germline V gene sequence: CDR1 SGHAT, CDR2 FQNNGV. Here the CDR3 reads CASSASGSWLTSYNEQFF. The DNA for the CDR3 is TGTGCCAGCAGCGCCTCCGGGTCGTGGCTGACCTCCTACAATGAGCAGTTCTTC.

V usage is TRBV7-2 and J usage is TRBJ2-7, with unresolved D. Germline V CDR1 and CDR2: SGHTA, FQGNSA. V lost 6 bases and J 6 bases, leaving 15 bases between the germline ends. This CDR3 comprises 13 residues. This chain's CDR3 is CASSFSYTLEQYF. CDR3 bases: TGTGCCAGCAGTTTTTCGTACACCCTCGAGCAGTACTTC.

The chain couples TRBV10-3 to TRBJ2-2, with 7 nucleotides matching TRBD1. Germline values: CDR1 ENHRY, CDR2 SYGVKD. Trimming cost V 4 bases and J 8 bases; bases outside gene matches: 7. The CDR3 spans 14 residues. The CDR3 loop reads CAISGQGFQGELFF. The CDR3 region has the DNA TGTGCCATCAGTGGACAGGGCTTTCAAGGGGAGCTGTTTTTT.

The V gene is TRBV9, the J gene TRBJ1-1; D is uncertain. CDR3 length: 14 amino acids. The germline V and J ends were trimmed by 0 bases and 0 bases, with 6 bases remaining between them. Per germline, CDR1 SGDLS and CDR2 YYNGEE. Here the CDR3 reads CASSVGGVNTEAFF. CDR3 DNA sequence: TGTGCCAGCAGCGTAGGCGGGGTGAACACTGAAGCTTTCTTT.

This clone occurred a few times. The V and J genes are TRBV20-1 and TRBJ2-1; no clear D. The CDR3 runs 11 residues. V was trimmed by 6 bases and J by 8 bases, leaving 11 bases between them. The germline gives CDR1 DFQATT, CDR2 SNEGSKA (reference sequence). The CDR3, as DNA: TGCAGTGCCCAAGCCGTCCATGAGCAGTTCTTC. Amino acids: CSAQAVHEQFF.

The rearrangement uses TRBV19 and TRBJ2-1; the match to TRBD2 covers 9 bases. CDR3 length: 16 residues. Per germline, CDR1 LNHDA and CDR2 SQIVND (reference sequence). V shed 4 bases, J shed 8 bases, and the junction held 12 bases outside the gene matches. CDR3 in DNA: TGTGCCAGTAGTAAAAGTGCGGGAGGGCCCATTCATGAGCAGTTCTTC. It specifies CASSKSAGGPIHEQFF.

The rearrangement links TRBV21-1 to TRBJ2-1; the tabulated D call, TRBD2, remains unverified against the DNA. TRBV21-1 is deemed a pseudogene. The CDR3 runs 16 residues. The CDR3 is CASSKGPGLAGREQFF. CDR3 coding DNA: TGTGCCAGCAGCAAAGGTCCGGGACTAGCGGGTCGGGAGCAGTTCTTC.

This clone was seen a few times. V gene TRBV6-6 combines with J gene TRBJ2-1; D is uncertain. Germline assignment: CDR1 MNHNY and CDR2 SVGAGI (reference sequence). V lost 6 bases to trimming and J lost 6 bases, with 6 bases between them. CDR3 length: 11 residues. CDR3 nucleotide sequence: TGTGCCAGCAGCTTATCCAATGAGCAGTTCTTC. Its protein is CASSLSNEQFF.

The V gene is TRBV7-9, the J gene TRBJ2-3; perhaps TRBD1 as D (5 bases). V was pared by 5 bases and J by 0 bases, with 15 bases between. CDR1 is SEHNR and CDR2 is FQNEAQ in the germline V gene (reference sequence). The CDR3 loop spans 16 amino acids. The CDR3 DNA follows: TGTGCCAGCAGCACCCTCGGGCAGGGCAGCACAGATACGCAGTATTTT. Its protein product is CASSTLGQGSTDTQYF.